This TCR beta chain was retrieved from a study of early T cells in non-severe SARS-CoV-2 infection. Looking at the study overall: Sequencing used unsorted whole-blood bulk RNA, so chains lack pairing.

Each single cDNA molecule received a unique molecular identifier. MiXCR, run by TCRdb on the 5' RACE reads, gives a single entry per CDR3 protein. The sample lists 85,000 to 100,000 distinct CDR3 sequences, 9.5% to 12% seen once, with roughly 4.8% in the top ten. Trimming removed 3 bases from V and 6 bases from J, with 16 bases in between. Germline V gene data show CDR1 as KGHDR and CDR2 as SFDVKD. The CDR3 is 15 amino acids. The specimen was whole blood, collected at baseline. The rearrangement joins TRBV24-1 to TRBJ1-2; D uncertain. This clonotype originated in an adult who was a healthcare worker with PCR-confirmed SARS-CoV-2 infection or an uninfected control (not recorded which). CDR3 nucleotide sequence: TGTGCCACCAGTGATCAACCGGAGGGTCACCATGGCTACACCTTC. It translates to CATSDQPEGHHGYTF.